Below, 27 T cell receptor beta chains from the same sample are listed, as sequenced in a study of response to subunit inactivated influenza vaccine. MiXCR was run by TCRdb on the RT-PCR reads, yielding one entry per CDR3 protein. The sample has some 640,000 distinct CDR3 sequences; 14% are singletons. This sample comprised PBMCs from blood, obtained 14 to 15 days before vaccination. These TCRs come from a man in his fifties who received an inactivated influenza vaccine.

In this sample, this clonotype turned up a few times. This rearrangement joins TRBV3-1 to TRBJ2-1; no firm D call. This CDR3 region has 16 residues. CDR1 and CDR2 from the germline V gene are LGHDT and YNNKEL (reference sequence). V gave up 1 base and J gave up 0 bases, with 10 bases separating them. This CDR3 reads CASSQVMIRSYNEQFF. The CDR3 DNA reads as TGTGCCAGCAGCCAAGTCATGATCCGCTCCTACAATGAGCAGTTCTTC.

Only a few counts were recorded for this clonotype. The rearrangement links TRBV20-1 to TRBJ2-3; a weak D match, TRBD2 (6 bases). This CDR3 spans 15 amino acids. V lost 1 base to trimming and J lost 4 bases, with 15 bases between them. Germline assignment: CDR1 DFQATT and CDR2 SNEGSKA (reference sequence). CDR3 in DNA: TGCAGTGCTAGAGGGGCGGGGCAGGCAGCAGATACGCAGTATTTT. Translation: CSARGAGQAADTQYF.

The chain is built from TRBV6-1 and TRBJ1-1, with TRBD1 identical over 7 bases. Germline V gene sequence: CDR1 MNHNS, CDR2 SASEGT. The CDR3 consists of 14 residues. V was clipped by 5 bases and J by 3 bases; unmatched bases: 6. The CDR3 loop reads CASSIHRGDTEAFF. Written as DNA, the CDR3 is TGTGCCAGCAGTATCCACAGGGGAGACACTGAAGCTTTCTTT.

There are a few counts of this clonotype. The rearrangement uses TRBV7-2 and TRBJ2-5; D is possibly TRBD2 (5 bases). Per germline, CDR1 SGHTA and CDR2 FQGNSA. Trimming removed 7 bases from V and 4 bases from J, with 19 bases in between. The CDR3 length is 15 residues. For the CDR3, the DNA is TGTGCCAGCACCATTTTCCCCCGCGGAGGAGAGACCCAGTACTTC. It is translated as CASTIFPRGGETQYF.

This clonotype showed up many times. This sequence joins TRBV12-3 or TRBV12-4 and TRBJ2-1; the match to TRBD1 covers 8 bases. The CDR3 length is 16 residues. The ends lost 4 bases at V and 3 bases at J; junction bases unmatched: 8. The CDR3 DNA follows: TGTGCCAGCAGTTCCCAGGGGACAGGTTTCTACAATGAGCAGTTCTTC. Amino acid sequence: CASSSQGTGFYNEQFF.

Many counts were recorded for this clonotype. The rearrangement links TRBV12-3 or TRBV12-4 to TRBJ2-7; tentative D call: TRBD1 (6 bases). The V gene lost 4 bases and the J gene lost 4 bases, with 14 bases spanning the gap. This CDR3 is built from 14 residues. The CDR3 coding sequence is TGTGCCAGCAGTTCGAGACCACAGGGTTACGAGCAGTACTTC. It yields the protein CASSSRPQGYEQYF.

There are a few counts of this clonotype. The chain joins TRBV29-1 to TRBJ2-7; D unclear. There are 12 residues in the CDR3. Germline V CDR1 and CDR2: SQVTM, ANQGSEA. Trimming stripped 0 bases from V and 5 bases from J, with 8 bases between. The CDR3 is CSVEDNADEQYF. The CDR3 DNA sequence: TGCAGCGTTGAAGATAATGCGGACGAGCAGTACTTC.

This chain uses TRBV24-1 with TRBJ2-3, with D perhaps matching TRBD2 (6 bases). The CDR3 loop spans 16 amino acids. CDR1 and CDR2 (germline): KGHDR, SFDVKD. Trimming pared 1 base from V and 1 base from J, leaving 11 bases between. The CDR3 is CATSDFAGTRTDTQYF. The CDR3 DNA follows: TGTGCCACCAGTGATTTTGCGGGGACCCGCACAGATACGCAGTATTTT.

V is TRBV15 and J is TRBJ2-1, with D tentatively TRBD1 (6 bases). V was cut by 2 bases and J by 6 bases, with 11 bases left in between. This CDR3 spans 14 amino acids. Germline V CDR1 and CDR2: LNHNV, YYDKDF (reference sequence). This CDR3 reads CATSRSTGSNEQFF. CDR3 bases: TGTGCCACCAGCAGAAGCACAGGGTCCAATGAGCAGTTCTTC.

The V and J genes are TRBV5-1 and TRBJ2-3; 8 bases agree with TRBD1. The CDR3 covers 14 residues. Trimming took 1 base from V and 5 from J; bases not matched to a gene: 3. Germline V CDR1 and CDR2: SGHRS, YFSETQ. CDR3 sequence: CASSLQGARDTQYF. The DNA for the CDR3 is TGCGCCAGCAGCTTGCAGGGGGCTAGAGATACGCAGTATTTT.

As regards this clonotype: Lacking the conserved final phenylalanine or tryptophan, this CDR3 likely reflects a read error. It is unclear where the CDR3 begins or ends on the DNA, so no DNA is shown, and the CDR3 is as TCRdb lists it. The rearrangement uses TRBV12-3 or TRBV12-4 and TRBJ2-1; no check of the table's D call, TRBD2, against the DNA was made. A total of 15 residues make up the CDR3, ends included. The CDR3 sequence: CASSLRSSGGDFRSI.

V gene TRBV4-1 combines with J gene TRBJ2-5; D not resolved. Germline values: CDR1 MGHRA, CDR2 YSYEKL. This CDR3 is built from 16 residues. Trimming cost V 2 bases and J 0 bases, with 13 bases left between them. CDR3 DNA: TGCGCCAGCAGCCAACCGGTTACCCAGTACCAAGAGACCCAGTACTTC. Its translation is CASSQPVTQYQETQYF.

The chain is built from TRBV2 and TRBJ2-2, with D possibly matching TRBD1 (7 bases). The CDR3 runs 14 residues. The V gene lost 6 bases and the J gene lost 5 bases, with 13 bases spanning the gap. Germline V gene data show CDR1 as SNHLY and CDR2 as FYNNEI. CDR3: CASRRDRLTGELFF. The DNA for the CDR3 is TGTGCCAGCAGGCGGGACAGATTAACCGGGGAGCTGTTTTTT. The full variable domain, with the rest looked up from reference TRBV2 and TRBJ2-2, is EPEVTQTPSHQVTQMGQEVILRCVPISNHLYFYWYRQILGQKVEFLVSFYNNEISEKSEIFDDQFSVERPDGSNFTLKIRSTKLEDSAMYFCASRRDRLTGELFFGEGSRLTVL.

This chain links TRBV12-3 or TRBV12-4 with TRBJ1-2, with D tentatively TRBD1 (5 bases). V was shortened by 7 bases and J by 0 bases, with 12 bases between the two germline ends. The CDR3 has 14 residues. CDR3 in amino acids: CASKVAGSNYGYTF. The CDR3, as DNA: TGTGCCAGCAAGGTGGCAGGGTCTAACTATGGCTACACCTTC.

The V and J genes are TRBV6-5 and TRBJ2-2; D remains unclear. Trimming shortened V by 4 bases and J by 0 bases, and 15 bases separated the two germline ends. The CDR3 length is 17 residues. Germline loops: CDR1 MNHEY, CDR2 SVGAGI. DNA for the CDR3: TGTGCCAGCAGTTTCGTAGGGAAGGGCGCGAACACCGGGGAGCTGTTTTTT. Translation: CASSFVGKGANTGELFF.

The table lists this clonotype with many counts. The chain couples TRBV14 to TRBJ2-1, with a weak D call TRBD2 (6 bases). Per the germline V gene, CDR1 is SGHDN and CDR2 is FVKESK. The CDR3 length is 16 residues. V lost 5 bases and J 10 bases, leaving 24 bases between the germline ends. CDR3 nucleotide sequence: TGTGCCAGCAGCTATTCTGTTGGTTCCTACGGGGGAGAGCAGTTCTTC. Amino acids: CASSYSVGSYGGEQFF.

As regards this clonotype: A much larger clonotype is one base distant, so this may be a read error. The gene calls are TRBV20-1 and TRBJ2-5; D is unclear. Germline-derived CDR1 and CDR2 are DFQATT and SNEGSKA (reference sequence). The V end was cut by 3 bases, the J end by 6 bases, with 11 bases between. The CDR3 loop spans 12 amino acids. Written as DNA, the CDR3 is TGCAGTGCTAGGGGCCCCGAAAAGACCCAGTACTTC. This translates into CSARGPEKTQYF.

There are a few counts of this clonotype. This sequence joins TRBV12-3 or TRBV12-4 and TRBJ2-1, with 8 nucleotides matching TRBD2. V was clipped by 6 bases and J by 8 bases; unmatched bases: 12. The CDR3 totals 15 residues. The CDR3 nucleotides are TGTGCCAGCAGCGCAACGGGGGGGGCGGGCGATGAGCAGTTCTTC. It encodes CASSATGGAGDEQFF.

The rearrangement joins TRBV7-8 to TRBJ2-7; 15 nucleotides line up with TRBD2. The CDR3 loop spans 15 amino acids. J was trimmed by 7 bases and V by 5 bases; bases with no gene match: 6. Germline V gives CDR1 SGHVS, CDR2 FQNEAQ. Here the CDR3 DNA reads TGTGCCAGCAGCCCGCGGACTAGCGGGGGGGGGGAGCAGTACTTC. This codes for CASSPRTSGGGEQYF.

In this sample, this clonotype turned up a few times. The rearrangement joins TRBV28 to TRBJ1-2, with 7 bases aligning to TRBD1. V was clipped by 6 bases and J by 4 bases; unmatched bases: 2. The CDR3 loop spans 12 amino acids. Germline lookup yields CDR1 MDHEN and CDR2 SYDVKM. CDR3 in DNA: TGTGCCAGCAGCGACAGGGTCTATGGCTACACCTTC. This translates into CASSDRVYGYTF.

The chain has TRBV29-1 and TRBJ2-3, with 7 bases that match TRBD2. CDR3 length: 14 amino acids. Trimming cost V 4 bases and J 4 bases; bases outside gene matches: 8. Germline values: CDR1 SQVTM, CDR2 ANQGSEA. As DNA, the CDR3 is TGCAGCGTTGGGGGGGGTGTCACAGCAGATACGCAGTATTTT. Translated, it gives CSVGGGVTADTQYF.

This clonotype was counted only a few times. The chain couples TRBV4-1 to TRBJ2-2; D is undetermined. The germline gives CDR1 MGHRA, CDR2 YSYEKL. V dropped 6 bases and J dropped 8 bases, with 13 bases sitting between them. The CDR3 has 13 residues. For the CDR3, the DNA is TGCGCCAGCAGACCCTCGGTGGGGGGGGAGCTGTTTTTT. Protein sequence: CASRPSVGGELFF.

V usage is TRBV6-2 or TRBV6-3 and J usage is TRBJ1-5; maybe TRBD1 (5 bases). Germline V gene lookup returns CDR1 MNHEY and CDR2 SVGEGT. This CDR3 contains 16 residues. The germline V and J ends were trimmed by 4 bases and 3 bases, with 16 bases remaining between them. The CDR3 is CASSSSEGYDNQPQHF. The CDR3 DNA reads TGTGCCAGCAGTTCGTCGGAGGGGTATGACAATCAGCCCCAGCATTTT.

This clonotype showed up many times. V usage is TRBV12-3 or TRBV12-4 and J usage is TRBJ2-7, with unresolved D. The CDR3 totals 13 residues. The germline V and J ends were trimmed by 5 bases and 0 bases, with 8 bases remaining between them. CDR3 loop: CASSPSPSYEQYF. The CDR3 DNA reads TGTGCCAGCAGTCCGTCCCCCTCCTACGAGCAGTACTTC.

Ten or more counts support this clonotype. The rearrangement links TRBV11-1 to TRBJ2-1, with 11 bases fitting TRBD2. The germline V gene encodes CDR1 SGHAT and CDR2 FQDESV (reference sequence). V was clipped by 5 bases and J by 0 bases; unmatched bases: 9. The CDR3 loop spans 18 amino acids. CDR3 in DNA: TGTGCCAGCAGCGCGCAACTAGCGGGGGTACGCTCCTACAATGAGCAGTTCTTC. Translation gives CASSAQLAGVRSYNEQFF.

This clonotype has a count of ten or more. The chain couples TRBV5-1 to TRBJ1-5; no clear D gene. The germline V and J ends were trimmed by 0 bases and 3 bases, with 13 bases remaining between them. CDR3 length: 16 amino acids. Germline V gives CDR1 SGHRS, CDR2 YFSETQ. The CDR3 sequence: CASSLARADYNQPQHF. CDR3 sequence (DNA): TGCGCCAGCAGCTTGGCCCGGGCAGACTACAATCAGCCCCAGCATTTT.

This clonotype was detected only a few times. The chain combines TRBV4-3 with TRBJ2-7; D may be TRBD2 (6 bases). Germline V gene data show CDR1 as LGHNA and CDR2 as YSLEER. The CDR3 covers 14 residues. The V and J ends lost 4 bases and 0 bases respectively, with 10 bases between them. The CDR3 reads CASSRSSDSYEQYF. CDR3 nucleotides: TGCGCCAGCAGCCGGTCTAGCGACTCCTACGAGCAGTACTTC.